Each of the 11 T cell receptor beta chains below was sequenced from the same sample in a study of shared clonotypes between healthy human individuals. TCRdb keeps only in-frame clones here, not all; method: immunoSEQ multiplex PCR. The table shows some 2 million clones, with around 95% occurring only once. The sequenced sample consisted of naive CD4+ T cells sorted from blood. Subset in this sample: CD45RA+ positively selected. The receptors come from a man aged 18 to 29 in good health.

As for this clone: The sample contains more than one DNA sequence encoding this CDR3. The J gene is TRBJ1-1, the V gene TRBV18; unclear D gene. CDR1 is KGHSH, CDR2 LQKENI, per germline. The CDR3 contains 13 residues. Trimming took off 6 bases at V and 2 bases at J, with 10 bases between the two ends. CDR3 region: CASSPDLNTEAFF. CDR3 sequence (DNA): TGTGCCAGCTCTCCGGACCTCAACACTGAAGCTTTCTTT.

The V and J genes are TRBV5-4 and TRBJ2-4; 7 positions agree with TRBD1. The V gene end was trimmed by 4 bases and the J gene end by 5 bases; junction bases not matched to a gene: 6. Per the germline V gene, CDR1 is SGHNT and CDR2 is YYREEE (reference sequence). This CDR3 has 14 residues. CDR3 protein: CASSPGQDQNIQYF. CDR3 DNA: TGTGCCAGCAGCCCTGGACAGGACCAAAACATTCAGTACTTC.

The chain uses TRBV5-6 and TRBJ2-1; D may correspond to TRBD1 or TRBD2 (5 bases each). Germline values: CDR1 SGHDT, CDR2 YYEEEE. The CDR3 has 13 residues. Trimming shortened V by 1 base and J by 10 bases, and 12 bases separated the two germline ends. The CDR3 loop reads CASSLFSGTEQFF. CDR3 nucleotides: TGTGCCAGCAGCTTGTTCTCGGGGACCGAGCAGTTCTTC.

The rearrangement joins TRBV30 to TRBJ1-2; a weak D match, TRBD1 (5 bases). The length of the CDR3 is 13 residues. Germline assignment: CDR1 GTSNPN and CDR2 SVGIG (reference sequence). The V end lost 2 bases, the J end lost 7 bases, and 14 bases lay between the germline ends. Here the CDR3 reads CAWSIRFDSGYTF. For the CDR3, the DNA is TGTGCCTGGAGTATACGCTTCGACAGTGGCTACACCTTC.

This chain joins TRBV25-1 and TRBJ1-4; no reliable D call. The germline V gene has CDR1 MGHDK and CDR2 SYGVNS. The CDR3 contains 16 residues. Between the trimmed V and J ends, which lost 1 base and 7 bases, there was a span of 16 bases. Here the CDR3 reads CASSELGKGEGEKLFF. CDR3 in DNA: TGTGCCAGCAGTGAATTAGGAAAGGGTGAGGGTGAAAAACTGTTTTTT.

The chain carries TRBV29-1 and TRBJ2-1; TRBD2 matches 11 bases. Germline assignment: CDR1 SQVTM and CDR2 ANQGSEA. V was pared by 4 bases and J by 6 bases, with 17 bases of the junction left unmatched. The CDR3 extends over 18 amino acids. The CDR3 DNA is TGCAGCGTTGGATTCTCTAGCGGGGGGCCTCGGGGAGCCAATGAGCAGTTCTTC. This gives the protein CSVGFSSGGPRGANEQFF.

On this clone: The same CDR3 arises from other DNA sequences in this sample as well. CDR3 sequence (DNA): TGTGCCAGCAGCTTAGGGACTAGCGGACTCTACAATGAGCAGTTCTTC. Protein: CASSLGTSGLYNEQFF. The chain links TRBV7-2 to TRBJ2-1, with 10 bases identical to TRBD2. J gave up 3 bases and V 1 base, and 3 bases lay outside the gene matches. From germline, CDR1 is SGHTA and CDR2 FQGNSA. This CDR3 is built from 16 residues.

J is TRBJ2-3 and V is TRBV7-9, with TRBD2 matching 7 bases. CDR3 length: 17 amino acids. V trimming: 7 bases; J trimming: 0 bases; junction bases outside the gene matches: 13. Germline V gene lookup returns CDR1 SEHNR and CDR2 FQNEAQ (reference sequence). CDR3 in DNA: TGTGCCAGCACCTCCCAGAGGCTAGCGGTTAGCACAGATACGCAGTATTTT. Its protein product is CASTSQRLAVSTDTQYF.

This sequence joins TRBV29-1 and TRBJ1-3; D remains unclear. This CDR3 has 13 amino acids. V dropped 2 bases and J dropped 2 bases, with 7 bases sitting between them. The V gene's germline CDR1 is SQVTM and CDR2 ANQGSEA. CDR3 DNA: TGCAGCGTTGAACTGGGGACTGGAAACACCATATATTTT. Translated: CSVELGTGNTIYF.

Comments on this clone: Other nucleotide sequences from this sample produce the same CDR3. The chain joins TRBV5-1 to TRBJ2-5; 8 nucleotides agree with TRBD1. V was pared by 4 bases and J by 2 bases, with 7 bases of the junction left unmatched. Germline values: CDR1 SGHRS, CDR2 YFSETQ. The CDR3 consists of 15 residues. The CDR3 loop is CASSPGTGGQETQYF. In nucleotides, the CDR3 is TGCGCCAGCAGCCCGGGGACAGGTGGTCAAGAGACCCAGTACTTC.

About this clone itself: A much larger clone differs from this one at a single base, so this may be a read error. The conserved phenylalanine or tryptophan is not found at the CDR3 terminus, so this likely reflects a read error. The chain is built from TRBV2 and TRBJ2-7, with D possibly TRBD2 on 6 matching bases. CDR1 and CDR2 (germline): SNHLY, FYNNEI. The CDR3 contains 14 residues. The V and J ends lost 0 bases and 1 base respectively, with 7 bases between them. The CDR3 is CASSEAEGSYEQYS. The CDR3 bases are TGTGCCAGCAGTGAAGCGGAGGGATCCTACGAGCAGTACTCC.